This entry lists 30 T cell receptor beta chains sequenced from one sample in a study of control samples from healthy donors and cancer patients. Some clones are missing from TCRdb's copy, which holds only in-frame ones; the method was immunoSEQ multiplex PCR. The sample lists approximately 100,000 clones; about 90% were seen once. Sequences were obtained from blood. These receptors were obtained from a man between 25 and 39 years old in good health.

This clone came up once. The rearrangement uses TRBV5-1 and TRBJ1-2; 9 bases line up with TRBD1. Per germline, CDR1 SGHRS and CDR2 YFSETQ. The CDR3 spans 15 residues. With V trimmed by 3 bases and J by 1 base, 4 bases remained unmatched. The CDR3, as DNA: TGCGCCAGCAGCTCCCGGGACAGGGATAACTATGGCTACACCTTC. This encodes CASSSRDRDNYGYTF.

This clone has just one count. The genes are TRBV12-2 and TRBJ2-7; TRBD1, as called in the table, went unchecked against the DNA. TRBV12-2 represents a pseudogene. The CDR3 is 16 amino acids. The CDR3 bases are TGTGCAAGTCGCTTACAAACCCCTGGACACCCCTACGAGCAGTACTTC. This gives the protein CASRLQTPGHPYEQYF.

The chain employs TRBV7-9 and TRBJ2-3; D may be TRBD2 (5 bases). V was cut by 5 bases and J by 3 bases, with 12 bases left in between. The CDR3 consists of 14 residues. The germline V gene has CDR1 SEHNR and CDR2 FQNEAQ (reference sequence). CDR3 bases: TGTGCCAGCAGCGAGAGGGCTATGACAGATACGCAGTATTTT. It translates to CASSERAMTDTQYF.

The chain carries TRBV7-6 and TRBJ2-3, with 11 bases fitting TRBD2. The junction had 6 bases not matched to a gene; V was cut back by 1 base and J by 0 bases. Germline CDR1 SGHVS, CDR2 FNYEAQ. The CDR3 length is 18 residues. DNA of the CDR3: TGTGCCAGCAGCTTAGTAGCCCCTAGCGGGAGGAGCACAGATACGCAGTATTTT. Protein: CASSLVAPSGRSTDTQYF.

J is TRBJ2-2 and V is TRBV30; TRBD2 is a possible D gene (6 bases). Trimming shortened V by 4 bases and J by 6 bases, and 15 bases separated the two germline ends. The CDR3 loop spans 14 amino acids. The V gene's germline CDR1 is GTSNPN and CDR2 SVGIG (reference sequence). CDR3 nucleotide sequence: TGTGCCTGGAACTTCGGGGGAGAGGCCGGGGAGCTGTTTTTT. It encodes CAWNFGGEAGELFF. Full variable domain (rest looked up from reference TRBV30 and TRBJ2-2): SQTIHQWPATLVQPVGSPLSLECTVEGTSNPNLYWYRQAAGRGLQLLFYSVGIGQISSEVPQNLSASRPQDRQFILSSKKLLLSDSGFYLCAWNFGGEAGELFFGEGSRLTVL.

The rearrangement joins TRBV30 to TRBJ1-2, with a weak D call TRBD1 (6 bases). Between the trimmed V and J ends, which lost 0 bases and 8 bases, there was a span of 10 bases. Per germline, CDR1 GTSNPN and CDR2 SVGIG (reference sequence). The CDR3 sequence is 12 residues long. DNA for the CDR3: TGTGCCTGGAGTGTACTGGGGGCCGGCTACACCTTC. Protein product: CAWSVLGAGYTF.

This chain uses TRBV28 with TRBJ2-3; no clear D. CDR1 and CDR2 (germline): MDHEN, SYDVKM. V was trimmed by 6 bases and J by 13 bases, leaving 17 bases between them. This CDR3 is built from 12 residues. CDR3 residues: CASRTRASAEYF. CDR3 DNA: TGTGCCAGCAGGACACGGGCCTCGGCTGAGTATTTT.

The CDR3 loop reads CAGLAGWPEQFF. DNA for the CDR3: TGTGCCGGACTAGCGGGATGGCCTGAGCAGTTCTTC. The chain recombines TRBV30 with TRBJ2-1; the match to TRBD2 covers 12 bases. The length of the CDR3 is 12 residues. Germline V gives CDR1 GTSNPN, CDR2 SVGIG (reference sequence). Trimming took 8 bases from V and 9 from J; bases not matched to a gene: 5.

The chain joins TRBV6-6 to TRBJ1-6, with D uncertain. V was pared by 7 bases and J by 9 bases, with 19 bases between. Germline assignment: CDR1 MNHNY and CDR2 SVGAGI (reference sequence). The CDR3 sequence is 15 residues long. CDR3 residues: CASTPGGYGGSPLHF. Here the CDR3 DNA reads TGTGCCAGCACCCCTGGAGGGTATGGTGGTTCACCCCTCCACTTT.

This chain links TRBV2 with TRBJ2-1; 11 nucleotides line up with TRBD1. Losses at the gene ends were 2 bases for V and 5 bases for J; bases not matched to a gene: 8. CDR3 length equals 17 residues. Germline CDR1 is SNHLY and CDR2 is FYNNEI. The CDR3 nucleotides are TGTGCCAGCAGTGAACTACTAGGGACAGGGGGAAACAATGAGCAGTTCTTC. Protein product: CASSELLGTGGNNEQFF.

The sample holds one count of this clone. The chain joins TRBV12-3 or TRBV12-4 to TRBJ2-1; D gene uncertain. V was pared by 6 bases and J by 5 bases, with 5 bases between. CDR3 length: 11 residues. CDR3 protein: CASSLNNEQFF. The DNA for the CDR3 is TGTGCCAGCAGCCTGAACAATGAGCAGTTCTTC.

The chain recombines TRBV30 with TRBJ2-1, with a weak D call TRBD1 (5 bases). Trimming took off 4 bases at V and 0 bases at J, with 10 bases between the two ends. This CDR3 is 14 amino acids long. Germline CDR1 GTSNPN, CDR2 SVGIG (reference sequence). This CDR3 reads CAWNRFRSYNEQFF. The CDR3 DNA is TGTGCCTGGAACAGGTTCCGCTCCTACAATGAGCAGTTCTTC. Drawing the rest from reference TRBV30 and TRBJ2-1, the complete variable domain is SQTIHQWPATLVQPVGSPLSLECTVEGTSNPNLYWYRQAAGRGLQLLFYSVGIGQISSEVPQNLSASRPQDRQFILSSKKLLLSDSGFYLCAWNRFRSYNEQFFGPGTRLTVL.

V and J are TRBV7-9 and TRBJ2-7, with a weak D call TRBD1 (7 bases). Trimming shortened V by 6 bases and J by 5 bases, and 11 bases separated the two germline ends. The CDR3 is made up of 12 amino acids. CDR1 and CDR2 from the germline V gene are SEHNR and FQNEAQ (reference sequence). The CDR3 DNA reads TGTGCCAGCAGGGGACAGCGGGACGAGCAGTACTTC. Its translation: CASRGQRDEQYF. Variable domain in full (rest from reference TRBV7-9 and TRBJ2-7): DTGVSQNPRHKITKRGQNVTFRCDPISEHNRLYWYRQTLGQGPEFLTYFQNEAQLEKSRLLSDRFSAERPKGSFSTLEIQRTEQGDSAMYLCASRGQRDEQYFGPGTRLTVT.

V usage is TRBV3-1 (or the pseudogene TRBV3-2) and J usage is TRBJ2-7, with D perhaps matching TRBD1 (5 bases). Looked up from germline, CDR1 is LGHDT and CDR2 is YNNKEL (reference sequence). V was trimmed by 0 bases and J by 5 bases, leaving 11 bases between them. CDR3 length equals 14 residues. CDR3 region: CASSQDTGRHEQYF. CDR3 nucleotide sequence: TGTGCCAGCAGCCAAGATACAGGTCGGCACGAGCAGTACTTC.

V usage is TRBV18 and J usage is TRBJ2-1; D may be TRBD2 (5 bases). This CDR3 is 16 amino acids long. V shed 6 bases and J shed 0 bases, with 15 bases lying between them. CDR1 KGHSH and CDR2 LQKENI come from the germline V gene. The CDR3 DNA sequence: TGTGCCAGCTCCCCAGGCAGCGGCAGCTCCTACAATGAGCAGTTCTTC. Translation gives CASSPGSGSSYNEQFF.

This sequence joins TRBV10-3 and TRBJ1-5, with TRBD1 matching over 11 bases. Germline CDR1 reads ENHRY; CDR2 reads SYGVKD. V lost 5 bases to trimming and J lost 4 bases; unmatched junction nucleotides: 4. This CDR3 is 15 amino acids long. The CDR3 DNA sequence: TGTGCCATCAGTTCCGGGACAGGGGGTAATCAGCCCCAGCATTTT. Its translation is CAISSGTGGNQPQHF.

This chain links TRBV5-1 with TRBJ2-3, with 9 bases aligning to TRBD2. The CDR3 totals 17 residues. The junction had 7 bases not matched to a gene; V was cut back by 0 bases and J by 2 bases. From germline, CDR1 is SGHRS and CDR2 YFSETQ. The CDR3 sequence is CASSLAASGDLTDTQYF. CDR3 bases: TGCGCCAGCAGCTTGGCAGCTAGCGGGGACCTCACAGATACGCAGTATTTT.

The chain combines TRBV9 with TRBJ1-6; possible D gene TRBD1, 6 bases. CDR1 and CDR2 from the germline V gene are SGDLS and YYNGEE. Trimming took 4 bases from V and 10 from J, leaving 18 bases between them. This CDR3 comprises 15 residues. CDR3 DNA sequence: TGTGCCAGCAGCCCAAGACAGGACTTAGGGTCACCCCTCCACTTT. It encodes CASSPRQDLGSPLHF.

The chain is built from TRBV29-1 and TRBJ2-1, with 14 bases lining up with TRBD2. This CDR3 spans 14 amino acids. The germline CDR1 and CDR2 sequences are SQVTM and ANQGSEA. The ends lost 4 bases at V and 9 bases at J; junction bases unmatched: 5. For the CDR3, the DNA is TGCAGCGTTGCCGGGACTAGCGGGAGTATTGAGCAGTTCTTC. Its translation is CSVAGTSGSIEQFF.

The rearrangement joins TRBV5-1 to TRBJ2-2; the D gene is possibly TRBD2 (5 bases). This CDR3 is 16 amino acids long. Germline V gene sequence: CDR1 SGHRS, CDR2 YFSETQ. Trimming stripped 0 bases from V and 2 bases from J, with 11 bases between. The CDR3 DNA reads TGCGCCAGCAGCTTGGGGTCTAGCACAAACACCGGGGAGCTGTTTTTT. Translated: CASSLGSSTNTGELFF.

V usage is TRBV15 and J usage is TRBJ2-4, with 9 bases lining up with TRBD2. V lost 0 bases to trimming and J lost 9 bases; unmatched junction nucleotides: 9. CDR1 is LNHNV and CDR2 is YYDKDF in the germline V gene (reference sequence). The CDR3 spans 16 residues. CDR3 in amino acids: CATSRDRLAAGGIQYF. The CDR3, as DNA: TGTGCCACCAGCAGAGATCGACTTGCAGCGGGGGGCATTCAGTACTTC.

The rearrangement links TRBV7-9 to TRBJ1-5; 9 nucleotides line up with TRBD1. The V gene end was trimmed by 5 bases and the J gene end by 2 bases; junction bases not matched to a gene: 10. The CDR3 loop spans 17 amino acids. The V gene's germline CDR1 is SEHNR and CDR2 FQNEAQ (reference sequence). The DNA for the CDR3 is TGTGCCAGCAGCCAGGGCACAGGGGGCAGCGGCAATCAGCCCCAGCATTTT. This translates into CASSQGTGGSGNQPQHF.

The gene calls are TRBV30 and TRBJ1-6, with 7 bases fitting TRBD1. Germline lookup yields CDR1 GTSNPN and CDR2 SVGIG (reference sequence). The CDR3 has 13 amino acids. The J segment lost 9 bases and the V segment lost 2 bases, leaving 4 bases of the junction unmatched. The CDR3 is CAWSTGEGSPLHF. CDR3 DNA sequence: TGTGCCTGGAGTACAGGGGAAGGTTCACCCCTCCACTTT.

This clone has more than one count but fewer than ten. This chain links TRBV7-2 with TRBJ1-5; 7 bases line up with TRBD1. The germline V gene has CDR1 SGHTA and CDR2 FQGNSA. Trimming at V came to 5 bases and at J to 5 bases, leaving 3 bases not matched to a gene. The CDR3 spans 13 residues. CDR3 sequence reads: CASSAGQYQPQHF. CDR3 DNA sequence: TGTGCCAGCAGCGCGGGACAGTATCAGCCCCAGCATTTT.

The rearrangement joins TRBV12-3 or TRBV12-4 to TRBJ2-3; D gene ambiguous. The CDR3 length is 12 residues. V was pared by 4 bases and J by 5 bases, with 7 bases between. In nucleotides, the CDR3 is TGTGCCAGCAGTTCAGAGATAGATACGCAGTATTTT. This codes for CASSSEIDTQYF.

The J gene is TRBJ2-2, the V gene TRBV9; D unclear. Germline V lookup: CDR1 SGDLS, CDR2 YYNGEE. The CDR3 runs 13 residues. V dropped 3 bases and J dropped 7 bases, with 10 bases sitting between them. Here the CDR3 DNA reads TGTGCCAGCAGCGCCGGAGATGGCGGGGAGCTGTTTTTT. It yields the protein CASSAGDGGELFF.

V and J are TRBV19 and TRBJ1-2; D is unclear. The length of the CDR3 is 15 residues. Trimming removed 5 bases at V and 7 bases at J, with 20 bases between. Germline V gene data show CDR1 as LNHDA and CDR2 as SQIVND (reference sequence). The CDR3 is CASSLSAGSVTGYTF. The DNA of the CDR3 is TGTGCCAGTAGTCTCTCGGCGGGCAGCGTTACTGGCTACACCTTC.

A few counts support this clone. The identical CDR3 is also encoded by other nucleotide sequences in the sample. The chain links TRBV2 to TRBJ1-1; D remains ambiguous. CDR1 and CDR2 (germline): SNHLY, FYNNEI. CDR3 size: 12 residues. The V and J ends lost 4 bases and 1 base respectively, with 4 bases between them. This chain's CDR3 is CASSVGNTEAFF. The DNA for the CDR3 is TGTGCCAGCAGTGTAGGGAACACTGAAGCTTTCTTT.

This chain joins TRBV18 and TRBJ2-2; TRBD1 aligns across 9 bases. The CDR3 spans 18 residues. J lost 2 bases, V lost 4 bases, and 11 bases had no gene match. Per the germline V gene, CDR1 is KGHSH and CDR2 is LQKENI. The CDR3 sequence: CASSQYAQGQGNTGELFF. The CDR3 DNA is TGTGCCAGCTCACAGTACGCCCAGGGACAGGGAAACACCGGGGAGCTGTTTTTT.

The V and J genes are TRBV27 and TRBJ1-4; possibly TRBD1 for D (5 bases). This CDR3 contains 18 residues. The V gene lost 4 bases and the J gene lost 2 bases, with 20 bases spanning the gap. Germline V gives CDR1 MNHEY, CDR2 SMNVEV (reference sequence). The CDR3 is CASSSPGDGGGTNEKLFF. The CDR3 bases are TGTGCCAGCAGTTCCCCGGGAGACGGTGGGGGGACTAATGAAAAACTGTTTTTT.